These 32 T cell receptor beta chains were sequenced from one sample in a study of T cell responses to AZD1222 COVID-19 vaccine. The table came from immunoSEQ multiplex PCR; TCRdb's copy has only in-frame clones and leaves some out. The profile shows under 95,000 clones, 90% of them singletons. The sequencing here drew on peripheral blood, taken on day 0 of AZD1222 vaccination. The receptor set was obtained from an adult in good health.

The J gene is TRBJ1-4, the V gene TRBV9; 8 positions agree with TRBD1. This CDR3 is 14 amino acids long. Per germline, CDR1 SGDLS and CDR2 YYNGEE. V shed 4 bases and J 8 bases; nucleotides not matched to a gene: 7. This CDR3 is CASSPQGAHEKLFF. As DNA, the CDR3 is TGTGCCAGCAGCCCCCAGGGGGCGCACGAAAAACTGTTTTTT.

V gene TRBV5-4 combines with J gene TRBJ1-2; possible D gene TRBD1, 5 bases. Looked up from germline, CDR1 is SGHNT and CDR2 is YYREEE (reference sequence). CDR3 length equals 14 residues. The germline V and J ends were trimmed by 4 bases and 6 bases, with 16 bases remaining between them. This chain's CDR3 is CASSPGGRDDGYTF. CDR3 nucleotide sequence: TGTGCCAGCAGCCCCGGCGGCAGGGACGATGGCTACACCTTC.

In regard to this clone: Other DNA sequences within the sample encode an identical CDR3. This chain connects TRBV12-3 or TRBV12-4 to TRBJ1-5; D remains unclear. This CDR3 is built from 13 residues. Deletions cut 3 bases from V and 4 bases from J, with 7 bases between. The DNA for the CDR3 is TGTGCCAGCAGTTTCCAATCTAATCAGCCCCAGCATTTT. This translates into CASSFQSNQPQHF.

This clone was seen only once. The V gene is TRBV7-8, the J gene TRBJ1-1; 9 positions match TRBD1. Losses at the gene ends were 5 bases for V and 0 bases for J; bases not matched to a gene: 10. Germline CDR1 reads SGHVS; CDR2 reads FQNEAQ. The CDR3 is 17 amino acids. DNA of the CDR3: TGTGCCAGCAGCCTTCCGTTAACAGGGGGCGTGAACACTGAAGCTTTCTTT. As protein: CASSLPLTGGVNTEAFF.

The chain carries TRBV29-1 and TRBJ1-5; the D is unclear. CDR3 length: 15 residues. V was trimmed by 4 bases and J by 2 bases, leaving 15 bases between them. Germline V lookup: CDR1 SQVTM, CDR2 ANQGSEA. In DNA form, the CDR3 reads TGCAGCGTTGTGATAGGTGGAAATGGCAATCAGCCCCAGCATTTT. It yields the protein CSVVIGGNGNQPQHF.

CDR3: CASSRVVVETQYF. The DNA for the CDR3 is TGTGCCAGTAGTAGAGTCGTAGTGGAGACCCAGTACTTC. This chain connects TRBV19 to TRBJ2-5; D is uncertain. Germline V gives CDR1 LNHDA, CDR2 SQIVND (reference sequence). CDR3 length equals 13 residues. V shed 4 bases and J shed 5 bases, with 11 bases lying between them.

The gene calls are TRBV10-1 and TRBJ2-7, with a possible D match to TRBD2 (7 bases). CDR3 length equals 16 residues. Germline CDR1 and CDR2: WNHNN and SYGVQD (reference sequence). Trimming removed 6 bases at V and 1 base at J, with 19 bases between. The CDR3 sequence is CASSLGGRRGSYEQYF. The CDR3 bases are TGCGCCAGCAGCCTCGGGGGGAGGAGGGGGTCCTACGAGCAGTACTTC.

The V call is TRBV30, the J call TRBJ1-4, with 8 bases identical to TRBD1. The CDR3 runs 13 residues. V gave up 8 bases and J gave up 8 bases; unmatched junction bases: 10. Germline V gene sequence: CDR1 GTSNPN, CDR2 SVGIG (reference sequence). CDR3: CARAQGAGEKLFF. CDR3 sequence (DNA): TGTGCCAGAGCTCAGGGGGCAGGGGAAAAACTGTTTTTT.

The chain couples TRBV18 to TRBJ2-5; TRBD1 aligns across 7 bases. J gave up 2 bases and V 3 bases, and 9 bases lay outside the gene matches. The CDR3 loop spans 16 amino acids. Germline V lookup: CDR1 KGHSH, CDR2 LQKENI. The CDR3: CASSPGQDTQQETQYF. The CDR3 nucleotides are TGTGCCAGCTCACCTGGACAGGACACACAACAAGAGACCCAGTACTTC.

This clone has just one count. The CDR3 DNA reads as TGTGCCAGCAGCCCTGGAAACTATGGCTACACCTTC. Amino acid sequence: CASSPGNYGYTF. V and J are TRBV5-6 and TRBJ1-2; D is undetermined. The germline V and J ends were trimmed by 4 bases and 2 bases, with 6 bases remaining between them. The CDR3 extends over 12 amino acids. Germline V gives CDR1 SGHDT, CDR2 YYEEEE.

The J gene is TRBJ1-2, the V gene TRBV4-1; D is perhaps TRBD1 (6 bases). V lost 0 bases, J lost 2 bases, and 10 bases lay in between. CDR3 length: 15 residues. CDR1 and CDR2 from the germline V gene are MGHRA and YSYEKL. The CDR3 DNA reads as TGCGCCAGCAGCCAAGAAGGGGGGCAAAACTATGGCTACACCTTC. As protein: CASSQEGGQNYGYTF.

The chain links TRBV7-3 to TRBJ2-3; D might be TRBD1 or TRBD2, each matching 5 bases. Germline CDR1 is SGHTA and CDR2 is FQGTGA. The CDR3 is 14 amino acids. V was clipped by 2 bases and J by 2 bases, with 8 bases between them. The CDR3 region is CASSLRGDTDTQYF. The CDR3 DNA is TGTGCCAGCAGCTTACGAGGGGACACAGATACGCAGTATTTT.

The J gene is TRBJ1-2, the V gene TRBV6-5; TRBD1 matches 8 bases. This CDR3 is built from 14 residues. The V gene end was trimmed by 6 bases and the J gene end by 8 bases; junction bases not matched to a gene: 11. Germline V gene lookup returns CDR1 MNHEY and CDR2 SVGAGI. CDR3 nucleotides: TGTGCCAGCAGATACGATCGGACAGGGAAAGGCTACACCTTC. Amino acids: CASRYDRTGKGYTF.

V and J are TRBV5-1 and TRBJ2-4, with 10 bases lining up with TRBD1. This CDR3 region has 15 residues. The J segment lost 6 bases and the V segment lost 3 bases, leaving 6 bases of the junction unmatched. CDR1 SGHRS and CDR2 YFSETQ come from the germline V gene. The CDR3 spells CASSSPGQGLNIQYF. In DNA form, the CDR3 reads TGCGCCAGCAGCTCTCCGGGACAGGGGTTAAACATTCAGTACTTC.

This chain uses TRBV12-5 with TRBJ1-1, with TRBD1 matching 7 bases. V lost 6 bases and J lost 6; bases outside the gene matches: 10. The germline CDR1 and CDR2 sequences are LGHNT and FRNRAP. The CDR3 contains 14 residues. Here the CDR3 reads CASGSGGTLSEAFF. CDR3 DNA: TGTGCTAGTGGGTCAGGGGGGACGTTGTCTGAAGCTTTCTTT.

This chain connects TRBV6-5 to TRBJ2-7; either TRBD1 or TRBD2 may supply D (7 bases each). V shed 8 bases and J shed 2 bases, with 19 bases lying between them. This CDR3 spans 15 amino acids. Germline V gene data show CDR1 as MNHEY and CDR2 as SVGAGI. CDR3 protein: CASFSGGGGTYEQYF. In DNA, the CDR3 is TGTGCCAGCTTTTCAGGGGGAGGGGGAACCTACGAGCAGTACTTC.

This clone was seen a handful of times. The gene calls are TRBV5-4 and TRBJ1-2; TRBD1 matches at 10 bases. CDR1 SGHNT and CDR2 YYREEE come from the germline V gene (reference sequence). This CDR3 region has 14 residues. The junction had 14 bases not matched to a gene; V was cut back by 10 bases and J by 8 bases. CDR3 nucleotides: TGTGCCTCTACCGGGACAGGGGCCCCTTGGGGCTACACCTTC. Protein sequence: CASTGTGAPWGYTF.

V and J are TRBV6-5 and TRBJ1-5; 9 bases map to TRBD1. This CDR3 has 14 residues. CDR1 is MNHEY, CDR2 SVGAGI, per germline. The ends lost 5 bases at V and 7 bases at J; junction bases unmatched: 6. The CDR3 sequence is CASSTGTGYQPQHF. The CDR3 nucleotides are TGTGCCAGCAGTACCGGGACAGGGTACCAGCCCCAGCATTTT.

The chain uses TRBV5-8 and TRBJ2-7, with 8 bases that match TRBD1. This CDR3 has 14 amino acids. With V trimmed by 4 bases and J by 2 bases, 5 bases remained unmatched. Looked up from germline, CDR1 is SGHTS and CDR2 is YDEGEE. Written as DNA, the CDR3 is TGTGCCAGCAGCGAAGGGGACAGGACCTACGAGCAGTACTTC. It translates to CASSEGDRTYEQYF. The full variable domain, completed using reference TRBV5-8 and TRBJ2-7, is EAGVTQSPTHLIKTRGQQATLRCSPISGHTSVYWYQQALGLGLQFLLWYDEGEERNRGNFPPRFSGRQFPNYSSELNVNALELEDSALYLCASSEGDRTYEQYFGPGTRLTVT.

This clone was counted once. The V call is TRBV5-5, the J call TRBJ1-5; D uncertain. This CDR3 is 16 amino acids long. V gave up 2 bases and J gave up 2 bases, with 14 bases separating them. The germline gives CDR1 SGHKS, CDR2 YYEKEE (reference sequence). For the CDR3, the DNA is TGTGCCAGCAGCTTAGGTCTCTCTGTGGGCAATCAGCCCCAGCATTTT. It yields the protein CASSLGLSVGNQPQHF.

V is TRBV18 and J is TRBJ1-1; D perhaps matches TRBD1 (6 bases). The ends were cut back, 6 bases at V and 6 bases at J, with 14 bases in the middle. Per germline, CDR1 KGHSH and CDR2 LQKENI. CDR3 size: 13 residues. CDR3 sequence (DNA): TGTGCCAGCTCCTCTCCAGGGGAAGCTGAAGCTTTCTTT. As protein: CASSSPGEAEAFF.

The V and J genes are TRBV4-3 and TRBJ1-2; D unclear. The CDR3 runs to 15 residues. In germline, CDR1 is LGHNA, CDR2 YSLEER. V dropped 6 bases and J dropped 0 bases, with 14 bases sitting between them. CDR3 nucleotides: TGCGCCAGCAGACCAAGTAGCACAACTAACTATGGCTACACCTTC. It codes for CASRPSSTTNYGYTF.

The chain has TRBV9 and TRBJ2-5, with TRBD1 as a possible D gene (5 bases). The CDR3 consists of 13 residues. Trimming removed 2 bases from V and 2 bases from J, with 7 bases in between. Germline values: CDR1 SGDLS, CDR2 YYNGEE. CDR3 bases: TGTGCCAGCAGCGTTGACAGTCAAGAGACCCAGTACTTC. It translates to CASSVDSQETQYF.

This sequence joins TRBV7-9 and TRBJ1-4; D possibly corresponds to TRBD1 (6 bases). Germline V gives CDR1 SEHNR, CDR2 FQNEAQ (reference sequence). CDR3 length equals 15 residues. Trimming cost V 0 bases and J 3 bases, with 8 bases left between them. The CDR3 DNA follows: TGTGCCAGCAGCTTAGCGGAGGGGGCTAATGAAAAACTGTTTTTT. Translation: CASSLAEGANEKLFF.

The chain has TRBV7-2 and TRBJ2-2; 9 nucleotides agree with TRBD1. V dropped 5 bases and J dropped 6; count of bases not matched to a gene: 7. The length of the CDR3 is 15 residues. Germline V gives CDR1 SGHTA, CDR2 FQGNSA. This CDR3 reads CASSPRTGDAGELFF. The CDR3 nucleotides read TGTGCCAGCAGCCCCCGGACAGGGGACGCCGGGGAGCTGTTTTTT.

The chain combines TRBV6-5 with TRBJ1-1; D is perhaps TRBD1 (6 bases). The germline V gene has CDR1 MNHEY and CDR2 SVGAGI. CDR3 length: 13 residues. Trimming cost V 10 bases and J 2 bases, with 14 bases left between them. CDR3 sequence: CATLGQANTEAFF. In DNA, the CDR3 is TGTGCCACCCTGGGACAAGCAAACACTGAAGCTTTCTTT.

The rearrangement uses TRBV2 and TRBJ1-1; D not certain. V was pared by 4 bases and J by 1 base, with 10 bases between. CDR3 length: 14 residues. Germline V gene lookup returns CDR1 SNHLY and CDR2 FYNNEI. The CDR3 DNA is TGTGCCAGCAGTGGGGGAAATAAGAACACTGAAGCTTTCTTT. Translated, it gives CASSGGNKNTEAFF.

This rearrangement joins TRBV4-1 to TRBJ1-1; D gene unclear. Germline V lookup: CDR1 MGHRA, CDR2 YSYEKL. CDR3 length: 14 amino acids. V lost 5 bases and J 0 bases, leaving 10 bases between the germline ends. The chain's CDR3 is CASSATEMNTEAFF. CDR3 coding DNA: TGCGCCAGCAGCGCGACTGAAATGAACACTGAAGCTTTCTTT.

The chain has TRBV3-1 (or the pseudogene TRBV3-2) and TRBJ1-4, with D hard to call. The CDR3 is 14 amino acids. V was clipped by 3 bases and J by 5 bases, with 10 bases between them. Germline V gene sequence: CDR1 LGHDT, CDR2 YNNKEL (reference sequence). The CDR3 sequence: CASSQVAANEKLFF. CDR3 DNA sequence: TGTGCCAGCAGCCAGGTGGCGGCCAATGAAAAACTGTTTTTT.

This chain connects TRBV6-2 or TRBV6-3 to TRBJ2-7; 10 nucleotides align to TRBD1. V lost 6 bases, J lost 4 bases, and 6 bases stayed unmatched. CDR3 length: 14 amino acids. The germline CDR1 and CDR2 sequences are MNHEY and SVGEGT. The CDR3 nucleotides are TGTGCCAGCAGCAACGACAGGGGGCGGTACGAGCAGTACTTC. Translating gives CASSNDRGRYEQYF.

This clone has just one count. The J gene is TRBJ2-5, the V gene TRBV27; no reliable D call. The germline V and J ends were trimmed by 5 bases and 0 bases, with 10 bases remaining between them. CDR3 length: 14 residues. Germline lookup yields CDR1 MNHEY and CDR2 SMNVEV (reference sequence). DNA of the CDR3: TGTGCCAGCAGTCGAGCGCCATACCAAGAGACCCAGTACTTC. Translating it yields CASSRAPYQETQYF.

The rearrangement links TRBV9 to TRBJ1-1; D uncertain. Per germline, CDR1 SGDLS and CDR2 YYNGEE. The V and J ends lost 0 bases and 3 bases respectively, with 9 bases between them. This CDR3 has 14 residues. CDR3 residues: CASSVGGRDTEAFF. CDR3 coding DNA: TGTGCCAGCAGCGTAGGAGGGCGGGACACTGAAGCTTTCTTT.